The next 31 T cell receptor beta chains were all read from a single sample in a study of HIV-infected patients and healthy controls. TCRdb used MiXCR to reprocess the 5' RACE reads, holding one entry per CDR3 protein. There are about 18,000 distinct CDR3 sequences in the sample; less than 20% occur only once, and roughly 33% lies in the top ten. The sequenced sample was CD8+ T cells from blood. The origin of the receptors is a human donor in good health.

The rearrangement joins TRBV12-3 or TRBV12-4 to TRBJ2-3; TRBD2 agrees at 8 bases. V gave up 6 bases and J gave up 3 bases; unmatched junction bases: 20. The CDR3 consists of 19 residues. As DNA, the CDR3 is TGTGCCAGCAGCACCAGGATGGTAGCGGGGAGATCTACTACAGATACGCAGTATTTT. This codes for CASSTRMVAGRSTTDTQYF.

The rearrangement uses TRBV21-1 and TRBJ1-5; the table assigns TRBD1, which was not confirmed against the DNA. TRBV21-1 is recorded as a pseudogene. The CDR3 consists of 15 residues. The CDR3 reads CASSKEGVGSQPQHF. The CDR3, as DNA: TGTGCCAGCAGCAAAGAGGGGGTCGGGAGCCAGCCCCAGCATTTT.

This clonotype was observed at least ten times. The chain links TRBV5-1 to TRBJ1-2; D not certain. This CDR3 is built from 13 residues. In germline, CDR1 is SGHRS, CDR2 YFSETQ. Trimming removed 0 bases at V and 3 bases at J, with 6 bases between. The CDR3 spells CASSLVSDYGYTF. In DNA form, the CDR3 reads TGCGCCAGCAGCTTGGTGTCAGACTATGGCTACACCTTC. Full variable domain (rest looked up from reference TRBV5-1 and TRBJ1-2): KAGVTQTPRYLIKTRGQQVTLSCSPISGHRSVSWYQQTPGQGLQFLFEYFSETQRNKGNFPGRFSGRQFSNSRSEMNVSTLELGDSALYLCASSLVSDYGYTFGSGTRLTVV.

In regard to this clonotype: A read error may produce the germline difference seen at one junction end. This sequence joins TRBV20-1 and TRBJ1-1; maybe TRBD1 (5 bases). Germline CDR1 and CDR2: DFQATT and SNEGSKA (reference sequence). The CDR3 has 12 residues. As DNA, the CDR3 is TGCAGTGCTAGCTGGACGGACACTAAAGCTTTCTTT. Amino acid sequence: CSASWTDTKAFF.

A few counts support this clonotype. The genes are TRBV29-1 and TRBJ2-1; D is undetermined. Trimming took 7 bases from V and 3 from J, leaving 13 bases between them. Germline CDR1 and CDR2: SQVTM and ANQGSEA. CDR3 length: 13 residues. The CDR3 sequence is CSAGPGVYNEQFF. CDR3 nucleotides: TGCAGCGCCGGTCCAGGTGTCTACAATGAGCAGTTCTTC.

Remarks on this clonotype: A read error may be the cause here, since a much bigger clone is one base away. The chain carries TRBV4-1 and TRBJ1-1; D unclear. The CDR3 consists of 13 residues. From germline, CDR1 is MGHRA and CDR2 YSYEKL. The germline V and J ends were trimmed by 0 bases and 4 bases, with 6 bases remaining between them. CDR3 protein: CASSQDRGTEAFF. The CDR3 nucleotides read TGCGCCAGCAGCCAAGATCGGGGCACTGAAGCTTTCTTT.

This chain joins TRBV10-3 and TRBJ2-7, with D perhaps matching TRBD1 (6 bases). Trimming pared 0 bases from V and 5 bases from J, leaving 17 bases between. This CDR3 contains 16 residues. CDR1 and CDR2 from the germline V gene are ENHRY and SYGVKD. The CDR3 DNA reads as TGTGCCATCAGTGAGTCAGGGACAACCGTTCGGAACGAGCAGTACTTC. Translation: CAISESGTTVRNEQYF.

The rearrangement links TRBV2 to TRBJ2-1, with TRBD2 identical over 9 bases. The CDR3 loop spans 15 amino acids. Per germline, CDR1 SNHLY and CDR2 FYNNEI. V shed 3 bases, J shed 3 bases, and the junction held 3 bases outside the gene matches. The CDR3 sequence is CASSDQLAGYNEQFF. As DNA, the CDR3 is TGTGCCAGCAGTGACCAACTAGCGGGCTACAATGAGCAGTTCTTC.

The V call is TRBV27, the J call TRBJ2-1; 8 nucleotides line up with TRBD2. Germline V lookup: CDR1 MNHEY, CDR2 SMNVEV (reference sequence). Trimming removed 5 bases from V and 4 bases from J; junction bases left unmatched: 7. This CDR3 comprises 15 residues. The CDR3 reads CASSPGIAGYNEQFF. The CDR3 DNA reads TGTGCCAGCAGTCCGGGGATAGCGGGGTACAATGAGCAGTTCTTC.

This clonotype has a handful of counts. The gene calls are TRBV13 and TRBJ1-6, with a weak D call TRBD1 (5 bases). The CDR3 totals 13 residues. Germline V gene sequence: CDR1 PRHDT, CDR2 FYEKMQ (reference sequence). With 4 bases removed from V and 5 bases from J, the gap between germline ends came to 6 bases. The CDR3 is CASSSRDNSPLHF. The DNA of the CDR3 is TGTGCCAGCAGCTCCAGGGATAATTCACCCCTCCACTTT.

The rearrangement uses TRBV19 and TRBJ1-5, with unresolved D. The CDR3 totals 14 residues. Trimming removed 5 bases at V and 0 bases at J, with 8 bases between. Germline V lookup: CDR1 LNHDA, CDR2 SQIVND (reference sequence). CDR3 sequence (DNA): TGTGCCAGTAGTTGGGTAGTTAGCAATCAGCCCCAGCATTTT. Its translation: CASSWVVSNQPQHF.

This clonotype was observed many times. J is TRBJ2-7 and V is TRBV7-6; 10 nucleotides match TRBD2. CDR1 and CDR2 (germline): SGHVS, FNYEAQ. The J segment lost 7 bases and the V segment lost 4 bases, leaving 7 bases of the junction unmatched. This CDR3 comprises 14 residues. The CDR3 DNA reads TGTGCCAGCAGCTCCCGGCTAGCGGGAGAGGAGCAGTACTTC. It encodes CASSSRLAGEEQYF.

J is TRBJ2-1 and V is TRBV3-1; the match to TRBD2 covers 10 bases. Germline lookup yields CDR1 LGHDT and CDR2 YNNKEL (reference sequence). CDR3 length: 19 residues. The V gene end was trimmed by 0 bases and the J gene end by 7 bases; junction bases not matched to a gene: 15. The CDR3 DNA follows: TGTGCCAGCAGCCAAGACCCTAGCGGGAGTCGGACCCCGCGAAATGAGCAGTTCTTC. This encodes CASSQDPSGSRTPRNEQFF.

The table lists this clonotype with many counts. The chain couples TRBV5-8 to TRBJ2-1, with 7 bases identical to TRBD2. The CDR3 is 13 amino acids. Germline-derived CDR1 and CDR2 are SGHTS and YDEGEE. The V and J ends lost 1 base and 9 bases, in that order; junction bases with no gene match: 4. CDR3 loop: CASSLLAASEQFF. The CDR3 region has the DNA TGTGCCAGCAGCTTGCTAGCGGCTAGTGAGCAGTTCTTC.

This clonotype was detected ten times or more. The CDR3 coding sequence is TGTGCCAGCAGCGCAGCGGGGAGGTTTGACATTCAGTACTTC. Amino acid sequence: CASSAAGRFDIQYF. The rearrangement uses TRBV7-6 and TRBJ2-4; 7 positions agree with TRBD2. CDR1 and CDR2 from the germline V gene are SGHVS and FNYEAQ. The CDR3 spans 14 residues. Trimming removed 5 bases from V and 8 bases from J; junction bases left unmatched: 9.

This clonotype was seen a handful of times. V and J are TRBV27 and TRBJ2-7; perhaps TRBD2 as D (5 bases). The V gene lost 5 bases and the J gene lost 0 bases, with 20 bases spanning the gap. CDR3 length: 17 residues. CDR1 and CDR2 from the germline V gene are MNHEY and SMNVEV (reference sequence). The CDR3 protein is CASSPLAMSGFSYEQYF. In DNA, the CDR3 is TGTGCCAGCAGTCCCCTAGCAATGAGCGGCTTCTCCTACGAGCAGTACTTC.

The V gene is TRBV20-1, the J gene TRBJ2-7, with D possibly TRBD2 on 6 matching bases. The CDR3 has 16 residues. V was trimmed by 0 bases and J by 3 bases, leaving 18 bases between them. Germline V CDR1 and CDR2: DFQATT, SNEGSKA (reference sequence). The CDR3 reads CSARDRDGGDFYEQYF. CDR3 coding DNA: TGCAGTGCTAGAGATCGAGATGGTGGGGACTTCTACGAGCAGTACTTC.

A few counts support this clonotype. This chain links TRBV4-1 with TRBJ2-7; maybe TRBD2 (5 bases). CDR1 is MGHRA, CDR2 YSYEKL, per germline. This CDR3 spans 14 amino acids. Trimming left V 1 base short and J 5 bases short, with 12 bases between. This chain's CDR3 is CASSQVSGSHEQYF. CDR3 DNA sequence: TGCGCCAGCAGCCAAGTCTCGGGGTCCCACGAGCAGTACTTC.

The chain joins TRBV15 to TRBJ2-1; a weak D match, TRBD1 (6 bases). The germline gives CDR1 LNHNV, CDR2 YYDKDF (reference sequence). V lost 0 bases and J lost 5, with 17 bases in between. This CDR3 comprises 17 residues. CDR3 in amino acids: CATSRDLGQGPHNEQFF. The CDR3 coding sequence is TGTGCCACCAGCAGAGATTTAGGGCAGGGGCCCCACAATGAGCAGTTCTTC.

Concerning this clonotype: An end of the junction differs from the germline gene, which may be a read error. The chain links TRBV5-5 to TRBJ2-1, with D hard to call. The CDR3 covers 8 residues. Germline V gene sequence: CDR1 SGHKS, CDR2 YYEKEE (reference sequence). In DNA, the CDR3 is TGTGCCAGCAGCCAGATAGAGTTC. This sequence encodes CASSQIEF.

The chain links TRBV6-2 or TRBV6-3 to TRBJ1-1; no reliable D call. Germline CDR1 is MNHEY and CDR2 is SVGEGT. This CDR3 contains 14 residues. The V end was cut by 0 bases, the J end by 0 bases, with 5 bases between. The CDR3 reads CASSYSTLNTEAFF. The CDR3 DNA reads as TGTGCCAGCAGTTACTCGACGTTGAACACTGAAGCTTTCTTT.

The chain uses TRBV6-2 or TRBV6-3 and TRBJ1-5, with TRBD1 as a possible D gene (5 bases). Germline CDR1 MNHEY, CDR2 SVGEGT. The CDR3 runs 16 residues. With 5 bases removed from V and 2 bases from J, the gap between germline ends came to 16 bases. In DNA form, the CDR3 reads TGTGCCAGCAGTGGGCTGCGGGGGGGACGCAATCAGCCCCAGCATTTT. This gives the protein CASSGLRGGRNQPQHF.

The chain joins TRBV6-2 or TRBV6-3 to TRBJ2-3, with D possibly being TRBD1 (5 bases). The V gene's germline CDR1 is MNHEY and CDR2 SVGEGT. The CDR3 is made up of 15 amino acids. The V end lost 4 bases, the J end lost 6 bases, and 17 bases lay between the germline ends. The CDR3 is CASSLYSSRADTQYF. Written as DNA, the CDR3 is TGTGCCAGCAGTTTGTATAGTTCCAGGGCGGATACGCAGTATTTT.

This clonotype was detected a few times. V usage is TRBV6-2 or TRBV6-3 and J usage is TRBJ2-2; 7 bases match TRBD1. The CDR3 contains 15 residues. The ends lost 4 bases at V and 5 bases at J; junction bases unmatched: 7. Germline V gene lookup returns CDR1 MNHEY and CDR2 SVGEGT. Written as DNA, the CDR3 is TGTGCCAGCAGTTCCGACAGGGCCGGGACCGGGGAGCTGTTTTTT. Its protein is CASSSDRAGTGELFF.

This clonotype was recorded many times. This chain joins TRBV27 and TRBJ2-1; 7 nucleotides line up with TRBD2. The germline gives CDR1 MNHEY, CDR2 SMNVEV (reference sequence). Germline trimming cut 0 bases from V and 0 bases from J; bases unmatched to any gene: 2. CDR3 length: 16 amino acids. CDR3 sequence: CASSLSGGSSYNEQFF. DNA for the CDR3: TGTGCCAGCAGTTTATCGGGGGGGAGCTCCTACAATGAGCAGTTCTTC.

The chain joins TRBV25-1 to TRBJ2-1; 7 positions agree with TRBD1. Germline V lookup: CDR1 MGHDK, CDR2 SYGVNS. CDR3 length: 13 residues. V shed 11 bases and J 6 bases; nucleotides not matched to a gene: 10. The CDR3 nucleotides are TGTGCCGCGACACCGGGACAGCTCAATGAGCAGTTCTTC. Protein sequence: CAATPGQLNEQFF.

This clonotype has a count of ten or more. V usage is TRBV6-2 or TRBV6-3 and J usage is TRBJ2-1, with D perhaps matching TRBD1 (5 bases). The CDR3 covers 13 residues. V lost 0 bases to trimming and J lost 5 bases, with 5 bases between them. CDR1 is MNHEY, CDR2 SVGEGT, per germline. CDR3 in DNA: TGTGCCAGCAGTTACTCGGACAACAATGAGCAGTTCTTC. It encodes CASSYSDNNEQFF.

V usage is TRBV24-1 and J usage is TRBJ2-1, with TRBD2 identical over 13 bases. The CDR3 covers 14 residues. CDR1 is KGHDR, CDR2 SFDVKD, per germline. The V gene end was trimmed by 6 bases and the J gene end by 7 bases; junction bases not matched to a gene: 2. The CDR3 DNA is TGTGCCACCAGTACTAGCGGGAGGGGTAATGAGCAGTTCTTC. Translating it yields CATSTSGRGNEQFF.

V gene TRBV5-8 combines with J gene TRBJ1-2, with TRBD1 matching over 8 bases. In germline, CDR1 is SGHTS, CDR2 YDEGEE. Unmatched junction bases numbered 9, after V lost 4 bases and J lost 4 bases. This CDR3 spans 15 amino acids. This CDR3 reads CASSPRTGLLYGYTF. As DNA, the CDR3 is TGTGCCAGCAGCCCTAGGACAGGGCTCCTCTATGGCTACACCTTC.

This clonotype showed up many times. The CDR3 DNA is TGTGCCAGCAGAGCGGGGACAGGGATGTTCGGGGAGCTGTTTTTT. Protein sequence: CASRAGTGMFGELFF. The chain combines TRBV7-8 with TRBJ2-2; 9 bases fit TRBD1. Germline V gives CDR1 SGHVS, CDR2 FQNEAQ. This CDR3 spans 15 amino acids. Trimming took 6 bases from V and 7 from J; bases not matched to a gene: 9. The full variable domain, completed using reference TRBV7-8 and TRBJ2-2, is GAGVSQSPRYKVAKRGQDVALRCDPISGHVSLFWYQQALGQGPEFLTYFQNEAQLDKSGLPSDRFFAERPEGSVSTLKIQRTQQEDSAVYLCASRAGTGMFGELFFGEGSRLTVL.

This clonotype was recorded many times. The chain carries TRBV19 and TRBJ1-1; D unclear. The CDR3 contains 13 residues. V shed 2 bases and J shed 7 bases, with 11 bases lying between them. Germline CDR1 LNHDA, CDR2 SQIVND (reference sequence). CDR3 in amino acids: CASSIKVTREAFF. DNA for the CDR3: TGTGCCAGTAGTATAAAGGTAACGCGTGAAGCTTTCTTT.